This T cell receptor (beta chain) was observed in a study of OX40 agonist ivuxolimab in advanced cancers. Study in general: Three individuals attained partial responses, comprising one hepatocellular carcinoma case and two cutaneous melanoma cases.

The assay was immunoSEQ multiplex PCR, and TCRdb's table has in-frame clones only and misses some. This table holds 70,000 to 90,000 clones, less than 85% found once. CDR1 is MNHEY, CDR2 SVGAGI, per germline. The V and J ends lost 6 bases and 2 bases respectively, with 13 bases between them. The CDR3 totals 14 residues. This sequence originates from an adult with an advanced solid tumor such as melanoma, head and neck, liver or kidney cancer. The sample here was CD4+ or CD8+ T cells sorted from blood, taken in a trial of the OX40 agonist ivuxolimab. This chain joins TRBV6-5 and TRBJ2-5, with D maybe TRBD2 (6 bases). The CDR3 DNA sequence: TGTGCCAGCAGCCCTAGCCGGGGGCAAGAGACCCAGTACTTC. Protein: CASSPSRGQETQYF.